A selection of T cell receptor beta chains follows, all from one sample in a study of regulatory T cells in long-lasting Graves disease. TCRdb processed the multiplex PCR reads anew with MiXCR; each CDR3 protein has one entry. Of about 500,000 distinct CDR3 sequences in the sample, approximately 12% are singletons; the top ten hold 7.5% to 9%. The same data also contributed to another study, on T cells in Graves' hyperthyroidism and ophthalmopathy.

The specimen was peripheral blood mononuclear cells (PBMCs), collected at new diagnosis, from a patient treated with antithyroid drugs. All receptors come from a woman aged 30 to 39 with Graves disease. CDR3s include the opening cysteine and the closing phenylalanine or tryptophan. The order of the fields is D gene, V gene, J gene, clone size, CDR3 protein, CDR3 DNA. The D gene is left open where the match is weak. Some rows have no size entry. The others give once, few or many, or a class for an expanded clone.

.	TRBV30	TRBJ1-5	many	CAWSSAAVGFQPQHF	TGTGCCTGGAGCTCCGCGGCCGTGGGTTTTCAGCCCCAGCATTTT
.	TRBV20-1	TRBJ1-2	many	CSARDFRGPGYTF	TGCAGTGCTAGAGATTTTAGAGGGCCTGGCTACACCTTC
.	TRBV19	TRBJ2-7	few	CASTEGGEGNEQYF	TGTGCCAGTACCGAAGGGGGAGAAGGGAACGAGCAGTACTTC
.	TRBV10-3	TRBJ1-1	few	CAISNLGLNTEAFF	TGTGCCATCAGCAACCTAGGATTGAACACTGAAGCTTTCTTT
.	TRBV11-2	TRBJ2-7	many	CASSLDLDPSGTYEQYF	TGTGCCAGCAGCTTAGATCTCGATCCATCAGGCACCTACGAGCAGTACTTC
TRBD1	TRBV2	TRBJ2-1	many	CASTEQGSAYNEQFF	TGTGCCAGCACCGAACAGGGGAGCGCATACAATGAGCAGTTCTTC
TRBD1	TRBV7-9	TRBJ1-1	few	CASSELYLEGTGPAEAFF	TGTGCCAGCAGCGAATTATACCTGGAGGGGACAGGGCCCGCTGAAGCTTTCTTT
.	TRBV28	TRBJ2-5	many	CAAKGGYYQETQYF	TGTGCCGCAAAGGGCGGGTACTACCAAGAGACCCAGTACTTC
.	TRBV7-8	TRBJ2-5	.	CASSPENLPLFWETQYF	TGTGCCAGCAGCCCCGAAAATCTACCCCTTTTCTGGGAGACCCAGTACTTC
.	TRBV20-1	TRBJ2-3	few	CSARVGGLADTQYF	TGCAGTGCTAGAGTGGGGGGGCTGGCAGATACGCAGTATTTT
.	TRBV20-1	TRBJ1-4	many	CSADEAGQPEKLFF	TGCAGTGCAGACGAGGCAGGGCAGCCCGAAAAACTGTTTTTT
.	TRBV7-3	TRBJ2-5	few	CASSMPGTETQYF	TGTGCCAGCAGCATGCCAGGGACAGAGACCCAGTACTTC
.	TRBV29-1	TRBJ1-1	many	CSVELGEGTEAFF	TGCAGCGTTGAACTAGGGGAGGGCACTGAAGCTTTCTTT
.	TRBV5-8	TRBJ1-4	many	CASSLEGNGEKLFF	TGTGCCAGCAGCTTGGAAGGGAATGGTGAAAAACTGTTTTTT
TRBD2	TRBV20-1	TRBJ2-1	many	CSAANTPGTSEDNEQFF	TGCAGTGCTGCTAACACACCCGGGACTAGCGAAGACAATGAGCAGTTCTTC
.	TRBV7-3	TRBJ2-1	many	CASSPAPSGEQFF	TGTGCCAGCAGCCCCGCTCCCAGCGGTGAGCAGTTCTTC
.	TRBV11-2	TRBJ1-1	many	CASSTQTDKNTEAFF	TGTGCCAGCAGCACCCAGACGGATAAGAACACTGAAGCTTTCTTT
.	TRBV7-9	TRBJ2-2	many	CATIRPGMIGELFF	TGTGCCACCATAAGGCCCGGGATGATTGGGGAGCTGTTTTTT
.	TRBV5-5	TRBJ1-5	many	CASSLDGWGPQHF	TGTGCCAGCAGCTTGGACGGATGGGGGCCCCAGCATTTT
TRBD1	TRBV20-1	TRBJ2-7	.	CSARQTGTGASYEQYF	TGCAGTGCTAGACAGACCGGGACAGGGGCCTCCTACGAGCAGTACTTC
.	TRBV20-1	TRBJ2-7	many	CSAALVLGSYEQYF	TGCAGTGCAGCGCTAGTTTTGGGGTCCTACGAGCAGTACTTC
.	TRBV28	TRBJ1-1	many	CASTEMNTEAFF	TGTGCCAGCACCGAGATGAACACTGAAGCTTTCTTT
TRBD1	TRBV29-1	TRBJ2-7	many	CSVFSAGQGIYEQYF	TGCAGCGTTTTTTCCGCGGGACAGGGGATCTACGAGCAGTACTTC
.	TRBV10-3	TRBJ1-3	many	CANRDVAGNTIYF	TGTGCCAATAGGGATGTAGCTGGAAACACCATATATTTT
TRBD2	TRBV20-1	TRBJ2-1	many	CSARGLAGGNEQFF	TGCAGTGCTAGGGGACTAGCGGGGGGGAATGAGCAGTTCTTC
TRBD2	TRBV24-1	TRBJ2-1	many	CATSDKVRSGGSSYNEQFF	TGTGCCACCAGTGATAAGGTACGAAGCGGGGGGAGCTCCTACAATGAGCAGTTCTTC